These 22 T cell receptor beta chains were sequenced from one sample in a study of early T cells in non-severe SARS-CoV-2 infection. TCRdb processed the 5' RACE reads anew with MiXCR; each CDR3 protein has one entry. The sample lists around 66,000 distinct CDR3 sequences, over 4.5% occurring once. This specimen consisted of whole blood, obtained at baseline. These receptors all stem from an adult who was a healthcare worker with PCR-confirmed SARS-CoV-2 infection or an uninfected control (not recorded which).

The CDR3 bases are TGTGCCAGCAGTTTAAGTGTATTAAACACTGAAGCTTTCTTT. Residues: CASSLSVLNTEAFF. The chain combines TRBV12-3 or TRBV12-4 with TRBJ1-1; D is undetermined. Trimming took 2 bases from V and 2 from J, leaving 9 bases between them. The CDR3 has 14 residues.

The chain uses TRBV27 and TRBJ1-2, with 10 bases that match TRBD1. The germline CDR1 and CDR2 sequences are MNHEY and SMNVEV (reference sequence). This CDR3 is built from 13 residues. After removal of 7 bases from V and 4 bases from J, the junction contained 3 bases not matched to a gene. The chain's CDR3 is CASKGQGTYGYTF. In DNA, the CDR3 is TGTGCCAGCAAGGGACAGGGGACCTATGGCTACACCTTC.

This clonotype was picked up many times. V usage is TRBV6-2 or TRBV6-3 and J usage is TRBJ2-1, with 15 bases matching TRBD2. The germline V gene has CDR1 MNHEY and CDR2 SVGEGT. Germline trimming cut 2 bases from V and 8 bases from J; bases unmatched to any gene: 13. The CDR3 covers 19 residues. The CDR3 DNA reads TGTGCCAGCAGTTACGACCCCGGGACTAGCGGGAGGATTTTTGATGAGCAGTTCTTC. It is translated as CASSYDPGTSGRIFDEQFF.

This clonotype was seen only a few times. The rearrangement joins TRBV5-1 to TRBJ2-2, with D perhaps TRBD1 (6 bases). V was trimmed by 0 bases and J by 4 bases, leaving 13 bases between them. The germline V gene encodes CDR1 SGHRS and CDR2 YFSETQ. The CDR3 is 16 amino acids. This CDR3 is CASSLVQGYFTGELFF. The CDR3 coding sequence is TGCGCCAGCAGCTTGGTCCAGGGGTACTTCACCGGGGAGCTGTTTTTT. The variable domain in full, completed from reference TRBV5-1 and TRBJ2-2, reads KAGVTQTPRYLIKTRGQQVTLSCSPISGHRSVSWYQQTPGQGLQFLFEYFSETQRNKGNFPGRFSGRQFSNSRSEMNVSTLELGDSALYLCASSLVQGYFTGELFFGEGSRLTVL.

V gene TRBV18 combines with J gene TRBJ2-7; D is unresolved. V shed 1 base and J shed 5 bases, with 15 bases lying between them. Germline values: CDR1 KGHSH, CDR2 LQKENI. CDR3 length: 15 amino acids. The CDR3 spells CASSPQTLSWDEQYF. The CDR3 bases are TGTGCCAGCTCACCACAAACCCTTTCGTGGGACGAGCAGTACTTC.

In its sample, this clonotype was seen many times. The rearrangement joins TRBV12-3 or TRBV12-4 to TRBJ2-1; 7 nucleotides match TRBD1. V was clipped by 2 bases and J by 1 base; unmatched bases: 2. The CDR3 has 15 residues. CDR3 sequence (DNA): TGTGCCAGCAGTTTAAGGGACAGTTCCTACAATGAGCAGTTCTTC. Protein sequence: CASSLRDSSYNEQFF.

This clonotype has more than one count but fewer than ten. V and J are TRBV19 and TRBJ2-3; D is uncertain. Trimming stripped 3 bases from V and 6 bases from J, with 4 bases between. Germline CDR1 reads LNHDA; CDR2 reads SQIVND (reference sequence). This CDR3 is built from 11 residues. CDR3 DNA: TGTGCCAGTAGTATCACCGATACGCAGTATTTT. It codes for CASSITDTQYF.

The chain joins TRBV6-1 to TRBJ2-6; D may correspond to TRBD1 or TRBD2 (6 bases each). CDR1 is MNHNS, CDR2 SASEGT, per germline. This CDR3 has 15 amino acids. The CDR3 reads CAVQGGIFGANVLTF. Here the CDR3 DNA reads TGTGCGGTACAGGGAGGAATATTTGGGGCCAACGTCCTGACTTTC.

This clonotype was observed a few times. The genes are TRBV4-1 and TRBJ2-7, with 10 positions matching TRBD2. Germline V CDR1 and CDR2: MGHRA, YSYEKL. The CDR3 totals 17 residues. V was pared by 4 bases and J by 1 base, with 10 bases of the junction left unmatched. CDR3 DNA sequence: TGCGCCAGCAGCCCGGTGGGGACTAGCGCTTCGTCCTACGAGCAGTACTTC. This gives the protein CASSPVGTSASSYEQYF.

This clonotype was counted many times. The chain joins TRBV6-1 to TRBJ1-5, with TRBD1 matching 7 bases. The J segment lost 5 bases and the V segment lost 4 bases, leaving 2 bases of the junction unmatched. CDR3 length: 13 amino acids. Germline CDR1 reads MNHNS; CDR2 reads SASEGT. CDR3 sequence: CASSADRDQPQHF. CDR3 coding DNA: TGTGCCAGCAGTGCTGACAGGGATCAGCCCCAGCATTTT.

This clonotype has only a few counts. The chain joins TRBV3-1 to TRBJ2-7; the D gene is possibly TRBD1 (5 bases). CDR3 length: 13 residues. V lost 0 bases and J lost 4, with 7 bases in between. Germline CDR1 reads LGHDT; CDR2 reads YNNKEL (reference sequence). CDR3 in DNA: TGTGCCAGCAGCCAAGATACAGGATACGAGCAGTACTTC. It codes for CASSQDTGYEQYF.

This clonotype occurred many times. The rearrangement links TRBV7-9 to TRBJ1-1; maybe TRBD1 (6 bases). CDR1 and CDR2 (germline): SEHNR, FQNEAQ (reference sequence). The V end lost 3 bases, the J end lost 10 bases, and 18 bases lay between the germline ends. This CDR3 contains 14 residues. Here the CDR3 reads CASSFIQGSGIAFF. CDR3 DNA: TGTGCCAGCAGCTTTATACAGGGTAGTGGAATAGCTTTCTTT.

This clonotype was detected many times. The chain recombines TRBV18 with TRBJ1-5, with D possibly being TRBD1 (5 bases). V dropped 6 bases and J dropped 4 bases, with 7 bases sitting between them. CDR3 length: 12 residues. Germline CDR1 is KGHSH and CDR2 is LQKENI. The CDR3: CASSPGNQPQHF. The CDR3 nucleotides read TGTGCCAGCTCCCCAGGGAATCAGCCCCAGCATTTT.

About this clonotype: Possible read error: a much larger clone is one base away. V and J are TRBV12-2 and TRBJ2-7; the table gives TRBD2 as D, unverified against the DNA. TRBV12-2 has pseudogene status. CDR3 length equals 19 residues. CDR3 in DNA: TGTGCAAGTCGTTTAGACCGGCGGGAGGGCCTAAGTTCTGTCAACGAGCAGTACTTC. Translating gives CASRLDRREGLSSVNEQYF.

V and J are TRBV20-1 and TRBJ2-7; 7 bases align to TRBD1. CDR3 length equals 13 residues. Germline-derived CDR1 and CDR2 are DFQATT and SNEGSKA (reference sequence). The V segment lost 4 bases and the J segment 2 bases; nucleotides outside the gene matches: 5. The chain's CDR3 is CSANTGTAYEQYF. The CDR3 region has the DNA TGCAGTGCTAACACCGGGACAGCCTACGAGCAGTACTTC.

The chain is built from TRBV19 and TRBJ2-1, with 10 bases that match TRBD1. The V gene's germline CDR1 is LNHDA and CDR2 SQIVND (reference sequence). V shed 0 bases and J 5 bases; nucleotides not matched to a gene: 7. The CDR3 covers 17 residues. CDR3 in amino acids: CASSIDWDRGTNNEQFF. The CDR3 nucleotides are TGTGCCAGTAGTATAGATTGGGACAGGGGTACTAACAATGAGCAGTTCTTC.

This chain links TRBV28 with TRBJ2-3, with 9 bases identical to TRBD1. The V segment lost 3 bases and the J segment 12 bases; nucleotides outside the gene matches: 7. From germline, CDR1 is MDHEN and CDR2 SYDVKM. The CDR3 runs 13 residues. This CDR3 reads CASSFPPDRGQYF. CDR3 nucleotide sequence: TGTGCCAGCAGTTTCCCCCCGGACAGGGGTCAGTATTTT. Supplemented by reference TRBV28 and TRBJ2-3, the full variable domain reads DVKVTQSSRYLVKRTGEKVFLECVQDMDHENMFWYRQDPGLGLRLIYFSYDVKMKEKGDIPEGYSVSREKKERFSLILESASTNQTSMYLCASSFPPDRGQYFGPGTRLTVL.

The gene calls are TRBV20-1 and TRBJ2-7; maybe TRBD2 (6 bases). Germline V gene lookup returns CDR1 DFQATT and CDR2 SNEGSKA (reference sequence). V dropped 1 base and J dropped 2 bases, with 6 bases sitting between them. The CDR3 contains 12 residues. CDR3 DNA: TGCAGTGCTAGAGGCGGGACCTACGAGCAGTACTTC. As protein: CSARGGTYEQYF.

This clonotype has at least ten counts. The chain links TRBV4-2 to TRBJ1-1; the match to TRBD1 covers 7 bases. The V segment lost 4 bases and the J segment 6 bases; nucleotides outside the gene matches: 20. The V gene's germline CDR1 is LGHNA and CDR2 YNFKEQ. This CDR3 comprises 18 residues. The CDR3 nucleotides are TGTGCCAGCAGCCCACTTGGGTTCGGGGGGACAGCTCTACCTGAAGCTTTCTTT. Its translation is CASSPLGFGGTALPEAFF.

This clonotype came up many times. V and J are TRBV29-1 and TRBJ1-1; 9 bases are shared with TRBD1. Per germline, CDR1 SQVTM and CDR2 ANQGSEA. The CDR3 covers 12 residues. CDR3 coding DNA: TGCAGAAAACAGGGGGCAAACACTGAAGCTTTCTTT. It specifies CRKQGANTEAFF.

The chain links TRBV4-2 to TRBJ1-5, with unresolved D. Per germline, CDR1 LGHNA and CDR2 YNFKEQ. This CDR3 is built from 15 residues. Trimming removed 3 bases at V and 2 bases at J, with 11 bases between. The CDR3 sequence is CASSQVPSGNQPQHF. The CDR3 DNA follows: TGTGCCAGCAGCCAGGTCCCCAGCGGCAATCAGCCCCAGCATTTT.

This clonotype was counted only a few times. This chain uses TRBV29-1 with TRBJ1-3; no firm D call. The germline gives CDR1 SQVTM, CDR2 ANQGSEA. The CDR3 contains 15 residues. With 7 bases removed from V and 4 bases from J, the gap between germline ends came to 20 bases. CDR3 bases: TGCAGCGCCCTGGAGGTTAGAGGGATCGGAAACACCATATATTTT. Protein sequence: CSALEVRGIGNTIYF.